The 32 T cell receptor beta chains presented below share a single source sample, sequenced in a study of shared clonotypes between healthy human individuals. Naivety among CD8 cells was defined by CD45RO negativity and positive CCR7 selection, thereby excluding terminally differentiated effector memory CD45RA+ cells. Profiled with immunoSEQ multiplex PCR; TCRdb holds only in-frame clones, not every one. The sample lists over 2 million clones; about 95% were seen once. Material: naive CD8+ T cells sorted from blood. The source of these receptors is a man between 18 and 29 years old in good health.

The chain employs TRBV4-2 and TRBJ2-4; 7 bases align to TRBD1. Trimming took 1 base from V and 7 from J; bases not matched to a gene: 7. This CDR3 contains 15 residues. Germline assignment: CDR1 LGHNA and CDR2 YNFKEQ. CDR3 in DNA: TGTGCCAGCAGCCAAGCGACAGGGATTACCAACATTCAGTACTTC. This translates into CASSQATGITNIQYF.

The chain couples TRBV7-9 to TRBJ2-7; 8 bases fit TRBD1. Trimming removed 5 bases from V and 5 bases from J; junction bases left unmatched: 23. The germline gives CDR1 SEHNR, CDR2 FQNEAQ (reference sequence). The CDR3 is made up of 19 amino acids. The CDR3 sequence is CASSPKTGGPGGLGDEQYF. The DNA of the CDR3 is TGTGCCAGCAGCCCAAAGACCGGCGGTCCAGGGGGCCTTGGGGACGAGCAGTACTTC.

Concerning this clone itself: In the same sample, other DNA sequences code for this CDR3. The rearrangement links TRBV13 to TRBJ2-7, with 8 bases fitting TRBD2. The CDR3 sequence is 14 residues long. Germline loops: CDR1 PRHDT, CDR2 FYEKMQ (reference sequence). V shed 3 bases, J shed 2 bases, and the junction held 3 bases outside the gene matches. CDR3 nucleotide sequence: TGTGCCAGCAGCTTGGCGGGAGGCCCCTACGAGCAGTACTTC. Protein sequence: CASSLAGGPYEQYF.

This clone occurred once. The sample contains more than one DNA sequence encoding this CDR3. This chain joins TRBV19 and TRBJ1-2; D possibly corresponds to TRBD1 (5 bases). Germline V CDR1 and CDR2: LNHDA, SQIVND (reference sequence). Trimming cost V 1 base and J 2 bases, with 8 bases left between them. This CDR3 spans 14 amino acids. The CDR3 here is CASSIGAGNYGYTF. The CDR3 nucleotides read TGTGCCAGTAGTATAGGGGCAGGGAACTATGGCTACACCTTC.

This clone was seen a single time. The CDR3 DNA reads as TGTGCCAGCATCCCCTGGGACGGAATGGAAGGAGAGCAGTACTTC. This encodes CASIPWDGMEGEQYF. The gene calls are TRBV28 and TRBJ2-7; tentatively, D is TRBD1 or TRBD2 (5 bases each). Germline V gene lookup returns CDR1 MDHEN and CDR2 SYDVKM. The CDR3 runs to 15 residues. The V and J ends lost 7 bases and 7 bases respectively, with 23 bases between them.

The rearrangement joins TRBV9 to TRBJ1-3, with 10 bases fitting TRBD1. Germline V gene sequence: CDR1 SGDLS, CDR2 YYNGEE. Unmatched junction bases numbered 4, after V lost 0 bases and J lost 4 bases. This CDR3 is 16 amino acids long. CDR3 amino acids: CASSVEGQGQGNTIYF. DNA of the CDR3: TGTGCCAGCAGCGTAGAGGGACAGGGGCAGGGAAACACCATATATTTT.

V usage is TRBV5-1 and J usage is TRBJ2-5, with 9 bases fitting TRBD2. This CDR3 region has 13 residues. In germline, CDR1 is SGHRS, CDR2 YFSETQ. V was pared by 5 bases and J by 5 bases, with 4 bases of the junction left unmatched. CDR3 coding DNA: TGCGCCAGCAGAGGCGGGGGGGCCGAGACCCAGTACTTC. Amino acids: CASRGGGAETQYF.

The chain recombines TRBV18 with TRBJ2-7, with D perhaps matching TRBD1 (6 bases). Per the germline V gene, CDR1 is KGHSH and CDR2 is LQKENI. Trimming removed 3 bases at V and 5 bases at J, with 14 bases between. The CDR3 consists of 14 residues. CDR3 coding DNA: TGTGCCAGCTCACCGCCAGGGGTCTACCACGAGCAGTACTTC. Translating gives CASSPPGVYHEQYF.

This clone showed up just once. The gene calls are TRBV15 and TRBJ1-1; unclear D gene. The CDR3 has 13 amino acids. V was trimmed by 7 bases and J by 0 bases, leaving 9 bases between them. In germline, CDR1 is LNHNV, CDR2 YYDKDF (reference sequence). In DNA, the CDR3 is TGTGCCACCATGCCCCTCTTGAACACTGAAGCTTTCTTT. Translating it yields CATMPLLNTEAFF.

This clone occurred once. The genes are TRBV4-3 and TRBJ1-1; no firm D call. Germline V gene lookup returns CDR1 LGHNA and CDR2 YSLEER. Trimming pared 0 bases from V and 0 bases from J, leaving 11 bases between. The CDR3 contains 16 residues. The CDR3 DNA reads as TGCGCCAGCAGCCAAGATAGAGAGAGCTTGAACACTGAAGCTTTCTTT. This gives the protein CASSQDRESLNTEAFF.

The genes are TRBV2 and TRBJ2-1; D might be TRBD1 (7 bases). From germline, CDR1 is SNHLY and CDR2 FYNNEI. With 8 bases removed from V and 4 bases from J, the gap between germline ends came to 15 bases. This CDR3 has 14 amino acids. The CDR3 loop is CASGGGSTYNEQFF. The CDR3 coding sequence is TGTGCCAGCGGAGGGGGCAGCACTTACAATGAGCAGTTCTTC.

This sequence joins TRBV5-1 and TRBJ2-7; the match to TRBD2 covers 7 bases. With 0 bases clipped from V and 5 bases from J, the junction kept 2 bases outside the gene matches. The length of the CDR3 is 13 residues. Germline V gives CDR1 SGHRS, CDR2 YFSETQ. CDR3 sequence (DNA): TGCGCCAGCAGCTTGGGACTAGCTAACGAGCAGTACTTC. This encodes CASSLGLANEQYF.

The chain has TRBV28 and TRBJ2-5; TRBD1 aligns across 10 bases. Losses at the gene ends were 3 bases for V and 5 bases for J; bases not matched to a gene: 9. In germline, CDR1 is MDHEN, CDR2 SYDVKM. There are 16 residues in the CDR3. The CDR3 loop is CASSFEGGQGWETQYF. The CDR3 DNA sequence: TGTGCCAGCAGTTTCGAGGGGGGACAGGGGTGGGAGACCCAGTACTTC.

This chain joins TRBV6-5 and TRBJ2-2, with TRBD1 matching over 7 bases. The V gene end was trimmed by 5 bases and the J gene end by 2 bases; junction bases not matched to a gene: 5. This CDR3 comprises 15 residues. CDR1 and CDR2 (germline): MNHEY, SVGAGI. The CDR3 loop is CASSIGTVNTGELFF. For the CDR3, the DNA is TGTGCCAGCAGTATCGGGACAGTAAACACCGGGGAGCTGTTTTTT.

This clone turned up a few times. This sequence joins TRBV11-2 and TRBJ2-7; 10 bases are a match to TRBD1. The germline V gene encodes CDR1 SGHAT and CDR2 FQNNGV. The CDR3 length is 15 residues. J lost 4 bases, V lost 4 bases, and 7 bases had no gene match. The CDR3 coding sequence is TGTGCCAGCAGCTCTACCGGGACAGGGGATTACGAGCAGTACTTC. Translating it yields CASSSTGTGDYEQYF.

V gene TRBV5-1 combines with J gene TRBJ2-2; TRBD2 aligns across 8 bases. Unmatched junction bases numbered 3, after V lost 0 bases and J lost 5 bases. CDR1 is SGHRS, CDR2 YFSETQ, per germline. The length of the CDR3 is 15 residues. The CDR3 DNA reads TGCGCCAGCAGCTTGGTTGCGGGGGGAACCGGGGAGCTGTTTTTT. Translating gives CASSLVAGGTGELFF.

The chain has TRBV7-9 and TRBJ1-2; maybe TRBD1 (6 bases). The CDR3 totals 16 residues. CDR1 and CDR2 (germline): SEHNR, FQNEAQ (reference sequence). Deletions cut 5 bases from V and 4 bases from J, with 20 bases between. The CDR3 here is CASSHSTGHLGYGYTF. The CDR3 DNA is TGTGCCAGCAGCCACTCGACGGGACATTTGGGCTATGGCTACACCTTC.

This clone appeared a single time. For the CDR3, the DNA is TGTGCCAGCAGCTTGGGGGATGAAGAGACCCAGTACTTC. Residues: CASSLGDEETQYF. The chain employs TRBV5-4 and TRBJ2-5; no clear D. CDR3 length: 13 amino acids. Germline V CDR1 and CDR2: SGHNT, YYREEE (reference sequence). Trimming left V 0 bases short and J 3 bases short, with 6 bases between.

With respect to this clone: Other nucleotide sequences from this sample produce the same CDR3. The rearrangement links TRBV7-9 to TRBJ2-7; D is undetermined. The germline V gene has CDR1 SEHNR and CDR2 FQNEAQ (reference sequence). The CDR3 consists of 13 residues. V lost 0 bases to trimming and J lost 1 base, with 4 bases between them. Here the CDR3 reads CASSLAESYEQYF. CDR3 DNA sequence: TGTGCCAGCAGCTTAGCCGAATCCTACGAGCAGTACTTC.

The chain combines TRBV7-9 with TRBJ2-3; 7 nucleotides match TRBD1. CDR3 size: 15 residues. V dropped 5 bases and J dropped 5; count of bases not matched to a gene: 10. Germline V CDR1 and CDR2: SEHNR, FQNEAQ (reference sequence). The CDR3 region is CASSPPRTGKDTQYF. The CDR3 bases are TGTGCCAGCAGCCCCCCCCGGACAGGAAAAGATACGCAGTATTTT.

This chain connects TRBV7-6 to TRBJ2-1, with a weak D call TRBD2 (5 bases). The V end lost 5 bases, the J end lost 9 bases, and 11 bases lay between the germline ends. From germline, CDR1 is SGHVS and CDR2 FNYEAQ. The CDR3 runs 12 residues. CDR3 sequence reads: CASSQSSGEQFF. The CDR3 DNA reads as TGTGCCAGCAGCCAATCAAGCGGTGAGCAGTTCTTC.

This chain uses TRBV30 with TRBJ2-7, with 9 bases aligning to TRBD1. The germline gives CDR1 GTSNPN, CDR2 SVGIG (reference sequence). With 3 bases clipped from V and 3 bases from J, the junction kept 6 bases outside the gene matches. The CDR3 has 14 residues. The CDR3 nucleotides are TGTGCCTGGAGGCTGGGACAGGGACTCTACGAGCAGTACTTC. This gives the protein CAWRLGQGLYEQYF.

This clone occurred once. The J gene is TRBJ2-3, the V gene TRBV7-3; 12 bases fit TRBD2. The CDR3 spans 15 residues. Germline assignment: CDR1 SGHTA and CDR2 FQGTGA. V dropped 5 bases and J dropped 5; count of bases not matched to a gene: 5. The CDR3 nucleotides are TGTGCCAGCAGCGGCGGACTAGCGGGGTTAGATACGCAGTATTTT. Protein product: CASSGGLAGLDTQYF. Full variable domain (missing parts from reference TRBV7-3 and TRBJ2-3): GAGVSQTPSNKVTEKGKYVELRCDPISGHTALYWYRQSLGQGPEFLIYFQGTGAADDSGLPNDRFFAVRPEGSVSTLKIQRTERGDSAVYLCASSGGLAGLDTQYFGPGTRLTVL.

The V and J genes are TRBV7-9 and TRBJ2-3; D gene unclear. The CDR3 consists of 16 residues. V shed 1 base and J shed 3 bases, with 14 bases lying between them. Germline V CDR1 and CDR2: SEHNR, FQNEAQ (reference sequence). CDR3 residues: CASSLGDLSWTDTQYF. The CDR3 DNA is TGTGCCAGCAGCTTAGGCGACCTGTCTTGGACAGATACGCAGTATTTT.

The CDR3 is CASSYPGQGGYNEQFF. Here the CDR3 DNA reads TGTGCCAGCAGTTACCCGGGACAGGGGGGTTACAATGAGCAGTTCTTC. The rearrangement joins TRBV6-5 to TRBJ2-1; 11 bases line up with TRBD1. The CDR3 totals 16 residues. The J segment lost 4 bases and the V segment lost 2 bases, leaving 4 bases of the junction unmatched. The germline V gene encodes CDR1 MNHEY and CDR2 SVGAGI.

The gene calls are TRBV2 and TRBJ2-7; TRBD2 aligns across 9 bases. V shed 6 bases, J shed 0 bases, and the junction held 9 bases outside the gene matches. The germline V gene has CDR1 SNHLY and CDR2 FYNNEI. The CDR3 runs to 16 residues. CDR3 DNA sequence: TGTGCCAGCAGCCACGAAGCGGGAGGAGCCTCCTACGAGCAGTACTTC. Its protein is CASSHEAGGASYEQYF. Full variable domain (missing parts from reference TRBV2 and TRBJ2-7): EPEVTQTPSHQVTQMGQEVILRCVPISNHLYFYWYRQILGQKVEFLVSFYNNEISEKSEIFDDQFSVERPDGSNFTLKIRSTKLEDSAMYFCASSHEAGGASYEQYFGPGTRLTVT.

The chain has TRBV4-1 and TRBJ2-1, with D tentatively TRBD1 (5 bases). The CDR3 loop spans 14 amino acids. CDR1 is MGHRA, CDR2 YSYEKL, per germline. The ends were cut back, 1 base at V and 5 bases at J, with 9 bases in the middle. The CDR3 sequence is CASSQVGPHNEQFF. In DNA form, the CDR3 reads TGCGCCAGCAGCCAAGTGGGGCCCCACAATGAGCAGTTCTTC.

J is TRBJ2-7 and V is TRBV5-6, with D uncertain. The CDR3 consists of 14 residues. The V and J ends lost 5 bases and 3 bases respectively, with 15 bases between them. Germline V gives CDR1 SGHDT, CDR2 YYEEEE. CDR3 residues: CASSFTANHYEQYF. Here the CDR3 DNA reads TGTGCCAGCAGTTTCACCGCCAACCACTACGAGCAGTACTTC.

Notes on this clone: A much larger clone lies a single base off, so this may be a read error. The same CDR3 can be traced to other DNA sequences in this sample. The V and J genes are TRBV7-9 and TRBJ2-7; D remains unclear. V lost 5 bases, J lost 0 bases, and 8 bases lay in between. Germline-derived CDR1 and CDR2 are SEHNR and FQNEAQ (reference sequence). The CDR3 extends over 13 amino acids. The CDR3 region is CASSVGSSYEQYF. The CDR3 DNA follows: TGTGCCAGCAGCGTGGGCAGCTCCTACGAGCAGTACTTC. Full variable domain (rest looked up from reference TRBV7-9 and TRBJ2-7): DTGVSQNPRHKITKRGQNVTFRCDPISEHNRLYWYRQTLGQGPEFLTYFQNEAQLEKSRLLSDRFSAERPKGSFSTLEIQRTEQGDSAMYLCASSVGSSYEQYFGPGTRLTVT.

V and J are TRBV13 and TRBJ2-1; D perhaps matches TRBD1 (6 bases). This CDR3 has 17 residues. The germline gives CDR1 PRHDT, CDR2 FYEKMQ (reference sequence). Trimming took off 6 bases at V and 5 bases at J, with 23 bases between the two ends. For the CDR3, the DNA is TGTGCCAGCAGTTTTGTGAGGGGACATTTGCCAAACAATGAGCAGTTCTTC. The encoded protein is CASSFVRGHLPNNEQFF.

In DNA, the CDR3 is TGTGCCAGCAGTGAAGGGGACAGCGAGGGGGGGAATGAGCAGTTCTTC. This codes for CASSEGDSEGGNEQFF. The chain is built from TRBV6-1 and TRBJ2-1, with D perhaps matching TRBD1 or TRBD2 (7 bases each). This CDR3 is 16 amino acids long. CDR1 and CDR2 (germline): MNHNS, SASEGT. V shed 1 base and J shed 7 bases, with 17 bases lying between them.

The V gene is TRBV4-1, the J gene TRBJ2-1; D is unclear. CDR1 is MGHRA and CDR2 is YSYEKL in the germline V gene. The CDR3 runs to 18 residues. Trimming stripped 0 bases from V and 2 bases from J, with 17 bases between. The CDR3: CASSQDLMGAEPYNEQFF. DNA for the CDR3: TGCGCCAGCAGCCAAGATCTGATGGGTGCGGAACCCTACAATGAGCAGTTCTTC.